The present TCR beta chain was sequenced within a study of shared clonotypes between healthy human individuals. Trimming stripped 3 bases from V and 5 bases from J, with 10 bases between. CDR1 and CDR2 from the germline V gene are LGHNA and YSLEER. This CDR3 region has 14 residues. This clone was observed once. Clones were read by immunoSEQ multiplex PCR, and TCRdb kept only the in-frame ones, dropping some. This repertoire shows approximately 2.4 million clones, approximately 96% found once; its top ten account for approximately 0.13%. Adults of Caucasian background living in Nashville, Tennessee made up all donors.

The TCR sequence derives from a man younger than 35 in good health. V usage is TRBV4-3 and J usage is TRBJ1-4, with a possible D match to TRBD1 (6 bases). Sequencing input: naive CD4+ T cells sorted from blood. Subset noted: CD45RA+ positively selected. The CDR3 region has the DNA TGCGCCAGCAGCCAGACAGGCGCCAATGAAAAACTGTTTTTT. It encodes CASSQTGANEKLFF.